Here is one TCR beta chain with its context. No antigen is known for it. This sample was included in a study of T cell responses to AZD1222 COVID-19 vaccine. Overall study results and limits: Most donors were white British and more were female, and clonal diversity was possibly underestimated. The peak T cell response came first, and repertoires were sampled only after it.

V lost 3 bases, J lost 5 bases, and 8 bases lay in between. This CDR3 comprises 12 residues. Germline CDR1 is MDHEN and CDR2 is SYDVKM. Method: immunoSEQ multiplex PCR; TCRdb's copy keeps in-frame clones and lacks some. The table has approximately 150,000 clones, around 91% seen once. The chain links TRBV28 to TRBJ2-7; unclear D gene. The sequencing used peripheral blood, collected on day 0 of AZD1222 vaccination. This receptor was identified in an adult in good health. The CDR3 nucleotides are TGTGCCAGCAGTTTTATTACTAACGAGCAGTACTTC. Its translation: CASSFITNEQYF.